Sequencing of this T cell receptor (beta chain) was carried out in a study of post-analysis software for immune sequencing data (dated by TCRdb to about 2015). Looking at the study overall: Relapsing-remitting, secondary progressive and progressive-relapsing multiple sclerosis were recorded as disease courses, and subtype annotation was lacking for some patients. A subset of samples was prepared in parallel using single-end sample barcoding, then pooled and co-amplified after Illumina adapter ligation. The patient repertoires were set against approximately 10 previously published healthy control repertoires from donors whose ages ranged from roughly 6 to 25 years. General conclusions and limits of the study: The control group was slightly older than the multiple sclerosis patient group. Normalized Chao1 diversity was significantly lower in multiple sclerosis patients than controls, suggesting substantial peripheral T-cell clonal expansion. Roughly 5 TRBV segments, including TRBV5-6, TRBV5-1 and TRBV20-1, were significantly more frequent in patients than controls. When samples were clustered directly using the F measure, samples prepared in the same batch co-clustered strongly, which prompted a batch-effect correction.

Cut back by 1 base and 5 bases, the V and J ends lie 17 bases apart. The germline V gene yields SGHTA for CDR1 and FQGNSA for CDR2. From cysteine to phenylalanine, the CDR3 is 16 amino acids long. The kept DNA is CDR3 alone, 48 bases in frame from the first base. TCR beta repertoires were profiled from peripheral blood of 13 young patients with multiple sclerosis to demonstrate the VDJtools post-analysis software. Multiple sclerosis patients were children and adolescents aged about 6 to 16 years. The library was produced with PCR. Sequencing relied on an Illumina HiSeq 2500. Unique molecular identifiers were incorporated into TCR beta cDNA libraries to reduce PCR and sequencing biases. Roughly 500,000 cDNA molecules were obtained for every 1 to 10 million input T cells, so each molecule roughly corresponded to one T cell. Patient libraries were prepared and sequenced with the same protocol used for the earlier healthy control dataset. Samples belonging to the same batch were prepared together, multiplexed and sequenced on a shared HiSeq lane. In the original analysis: Raw barcoded reads were processed with MIGEC, discarding single-read molecular identifier groups before consensus assembly and CDR3 extraction. Clonotype tables were post-analysed with VDJtools, and diversity was normalized by down-sampling all datasets to the smallest sample size. In repertoire overlap clustering, CDR3 amino acid sequences, but not nucleotide sequences, were matched to correct batch-related cross-sample contamination. TCRdb passed the public sequencing reads through fastp at Q25 and MiXCR, retaining productive beta sequences. Every entry covers one CDR3 protein and lists the most common genes and DNA from its rows. The V and J calls here are based on TCRdb, not the publication. The sample data list almost 700,000 distinct CDR3 sequences, and around 64% of these were observed just once. The ten largest clones take up approximately 11% of the sample.

About this clonotype: Its cognate antigen has yet to be identified. No base qualities exist here, and no much larger clone lies one base off it.

The rearrangement combines TRBV7-2 with TRBJ1-1; the D gene is unclear. The sequenced sample was blood. This TCR was sampled from a girl aged 2 to 9 with multiple sclerosis. The DNA sequence reads TGTGCCAGCAGCTTAGGCCCGGGCCTATTTGATACTGAAGCTTTCTTT. It codes for CASSLGPGLFDTEAFF.